This TCR beta chain is from a study of blood T cell repertoires in COVID-19. Study-level background: Both acute and convalescent COVID-19 samples were obtained from the United States, Italy and Spain.

Some clones are missing from TCRdb's copy, which holds only in-frame ones; the method was immunoSEQ multiplex PCR. The data hold 300,000 to 400,000 clones, with around 90% observed a single time. The CDR3 length is 16 residues. Trimming left V 0 bases short and J 7 bases short, with 15 bases between. Germline CDR1 reads LGHNA; CDR2 reads YSLEER. This TCR was recovered from a man aged 25 to 40 with COVID-19, enrolled during active disease. The rearrangement links TRBV4-3 to TRBJ1-4; possible D gene TRBD1, 6 bases. The sequencing sample was made of peripheral blood. In DNA, the CDR3 is TGCGCCAGCAGCCAAGATCCGTACAGGGCGAGTGAAAAACTGTTTTTT. Its protein product is CASSQDPYRASEKLFF.